This is a list of T cell receptor beta chains from one sample in a study of OX40 agonist ivuxolimab in advanced cancers. The protocol was immunoSEQ multiplex PCR, while the TCRdb copy is restricted to in-frame clones and leaves out a portion. The sample contains 60,000 to 65,000 clones, 80% to 90% of which appear only once. The starting material was CD4+ or CD8+ T cells sorted from blood, obtained in a trial of the OX40 agonist ivuxolimab. The receptors shown here come from an adult with an advanced solid tumor such as melanoma, head and neck, liver or kidney cancer. Each CDR3 is given with its conserved first and last residue. Fields, in order: CDR3 DNA, CDR3 protein, V gene, J gene, clone size, D gene. D genes are given only for firm matches. Size is omitted from some rows. Given values are once, few, many or a class for expanded clones.

cdr3_nt: TGTGCCAGCAGCGCGAAGGGGGGGGCGAATCAGCCCCAGCATTTT
cdr3_aa: CASSAKGGANQPQHF
v_call: TRBV7-2
j_call: TRBJ1-5
clone_size: NA
d_call: NA

cdr3_nt: TGTGCCAGCAGCTTGGGAGCGGTCTTGAACACTGAAGCTTTCTTT
cdr3_aa: CASSLGAVLNTEAFF
v_call: TRBV5-4
j_call: TRBJ1-1
clone_size: NA
d_call: NA

cdr3_nt: TGCGCCAGCAGCTTGCAGGGAAACACTGAAGCTTTCTTT
cdr3_aa: CASSLQGNTEAFF
v_call: TRBV5-1
j_call: TRBJ1-1
clone_size: NA
d_call: NA

cdr3_nt: TGTGCCAGCAGCTTCTTGGGACTCTATAATTCACCCCTCCACTTT
cdr3_aa: CASSFLGLYNSPLHF
v_call: TRBV5-6
j_call: TRBJ1-6
clone_size: medium-sized
d_call: NA

cdr3_nt: TGCAGCGTTGCCCAACAAAAAGGGGGCATCGGGGAGCTGTTTTTT
cdr3_aa: CSVAQQKGGIGELFF
v_call: TRBV29-1
j_call: TRBJ2-2
clone_size: NA
d_call: TRBD1

cdr3_nt: TGTGCCAGCAGTTACGGGGGGAGCTCCTACAATGAGCAGTTCTTC
cdr3_aa: CASSYGGSSYNEQFF
v_call: TRBV6-5
j_call: TRBJ2-1
clone_size: NA
d_call: NA

cdr3_nt: TGTGCCAGCAGTACACAGGGATCCGGGGAGCTGTTTTTT
cdr3_aa: CASSTQGSGELFF
v_call: TRBV6-6
j_call: TRBJ2-2
clone_size: NA
d_call: NA

cdr3_nt: TGTGCCAGCGGGAGAGCGGGAGACTCCTACGAGCAGTACTTC
cdr3_aa: CASGRAGDSYEQYF
v_call: TRBV6-6
j_call: TRBJ2-7
clone_size: NA
d_call: TRBD2

cdr3_nt: TGTGCCAGCAGTTCGCGGACAGGGTTGCGTGGTGGCTACACCTTC
cdr3_aa: CASSSRTGLRGGYTF
v_call: TRBV25-1
j_call: TRBJ1-2
clone_size: few
d_call: TRBD1

cdr3_nt: TGTGCCATCAGTGAGTCAGGGGAAGAGACCCAGTACTTC
cdr3_aa: CAISESGEETQYF
v_call: TRBV10-3
j_call: TRBJ2-5
clone_size: NA
d_call: NA

cdr3_nt: TGCGCCAGCAGCTCACCCACTCGGGCAAATGGCTACACCTTC
cdr3_aa: CASSSPTRANGYTF
v_call: TRBV5-1
j_call: TRBJ1-2
clone_size: NA
d_call: NA

cdr3_nt: TGTGCCAGCAGTTACTCGACGGTATACCCTGAAGCTTTCTTT
cdr3_aa: CASSYSTVYPEAFF
v_call: TRBV6-5
j_call: TRBJ1-1
clone_size: NA
d_call: NA

cdr3_nt: TGTGCCAGTAGCACTTTATCGACAGGGGCGGTTCAGCCCCAGCATTTT
cdr3_aa: CASSTLSTGAVQPQHF
v_call: TRBV19
j_call: TRBJ1-5
clone_size: NA
d_call: TRBD1

cdr3_nt: TGTGCCAGCAGCCTCCTTTTAGCGGGTCAAACAGATACGCAGTATTTT
cdr3_aa: CASSLLLAGQTDTQYF
v_call: TRBV7-6
j_call: TRBJ2-3
clone_size: NA
d_call: TRBD2

cdr3_nt: TGCAGTGCCTCTGGGGCCAACGTCCTGACTTTC
cdr3_aa: CSASGANVLTF
v_call: TRBV20-1
j_call: TRBJ2-6
clone_size: NA
d_call: NA

cdr3_nt: TGCGCCAGCCGTGAACGGGTGGAGCTCCACGAGCAGTACTTC
cdr3_aa: CASRERVELHEQYF
v_call: TRBV5-1
j_call: TRBJ2-7
clone_size: few
d_call: NA

cdr3_nt: TGTGCCACCAGCAGACCGGGACAGTCAGCCATTCAGTACTTC
cdr3_aa: CATSRPGQSAIQYF
v_call: TRBV15
j_call: TRBJ2-4
clone_size: few
d_call: TRBD1

cdr3_nt: TGTGCCAGCAGCGCCCAGGGAGGGCCTGGAAACACCATATATTTT
cdr3_aa: CASSAQGGPGNTIYF
v_call: TRBV9
j_call: TRBJ1-3
clone_size: NA
d_call: NA

cdr3_nt: TGTGCCAGCAGCTTGGGACAGTCTCGAAGCTACACCTTC
cdr3_aa: CASSLGQSRSYTF
v_call: TRBV11-2
j_call: TRBJ1-2
clone_size: NA
d_call: TRBD1

cdr3_nt: TGTGCCAGCAAGCGGACGACCGGGGAGCTGTTTTTT
cdr3_aa: CASKRTTGELFF
v_call: TRBV28
j_call: TRBJ2-2
clone_size: NA
d_call: NA

cdr3_nt: TGTGCCAGCACTCTAGCGGGGGTAGATACGCAGTATTTT
cdr3_aa: CASTLAGVDTQYF
v_call: TRBV19
j_call: TRBJ2-3
clone_size: NA
d_call: TRBD2

cdr3_nt: TGTGCCAGCAGTGACGCACAGGGTAGCTACGAGCAGTACTTC
cdr3_aa: CASSDAQGSYEQYF
v_call: TRBV6-1
j_call: TRBJ2-7
clone_size: once
d_call: NA

cdr3_nt: TGCGCCAGCAGCCAAGTAGGAGGAGATACGCAGTATTTT
cdr3_aa: CASSQVGGDTQYF
v_call: TRBV4-1
j_call: TRBJ2-3
clone_size: NA
d_call: NA

cdr3_nt: TGTGCCAGCAGCTTGGGGGACAGAGTAGCAGAGACCCAGTACTTC
cdr3_aa: CASSLGDRVAETQYF
v_call: TRBV5-4
j_call: TRBJ2-5
clone_size: NA
d_call: TRBD1

cdr3_nt: TGTGCCAGTATCCCACCCGGGGAAGCCTACGAGCAGTACTTC
cdr3_aa: CASIPPGEAYEQYF
v_call: TRBV28
j_call: TRBJ2-7
clone_size: NA
d_call: NA

cdr3_nt: TGTGCCACCAGCAGAGATTACGATGGTCGGGGCCACGAGCAGTACTTC
cdr3_aa: CATSRDYDGRGHEQYF
v_call: TRBV15
j_call: TRBJ2-7
clone_size: NA
d_call: NA

cdr3_nt: TGTGCCAGCAGCTTAAGCCCGGACAGGTTGGGAAAACTGTTTTTT
cdr3_aa: CASSLSPDRLGKLFF
v_call: TRBV7-2
j_call: TRBJ1-4
clone_size: NA
d_call: TRBD1

cdr3_nt: TGTGCCAGCAGCCACCCCGGGCGGGCCCAGGAGCAGTTCTTC
cdr3_aa: CASSHPGRAQEQFF
v_call: TRBV11-3
j_call: TRBJ2-1
clone_size: few
d_call: NA

cdr3_nt: TGTGCCAGCAGCCTAAACAGGGCTTCACCCCTCCACTTT
cdr3_aa: CASSLNRASPLHF
v_call: TRBV11-2
j_call: TRBJ1-6
clone_size: few
d_call: NA

cdr3_nt: TGTGCCAGCAATCCCCTAGGGCTAGCGGGAGAGACCCAGTACTTC
cdr3_aa: CASNPLGLAGETQYF
v_call: TRBV6-1
j_call: TRBJ2-5
clone_size: NA
d_call: TRBD2

cdr3_nt: TGTGCCAGCATTAACGCTGGGGCCAACGTCCTGACTTTC
cdr3_aa: CASINAGANVLTF
v_call: TRBV5-4
j_call: TRBJ2-6
clone_size: NA
d_call: NA

cdr3_nt: TGCGCCAGCAGCTTGAGGGGGACCACTGAAGCTTTCTTT
cdr3_aa: CASSLRGTTEAFF
v_call: TRBV5-1
j_call: TRBJ1-1
clone_size: NA
d_call: NA

cdr3_nt: TGTGCCAGCAGCCTCTTGGCGGTGGGAAACACCATATATTTT
cdr3_aa: CASSLLAVGNTIYF
v_call: TRBV9
j_call: TRBJ1-3
clone_size: NA
d_call: NA

cdr3_nt: TGTGCCAACCGGGTCCTCGAGGTATTCTTT
cdr3_aa: CANRVLEVFF
v_call: TRBV2
j_call: TRBJ1-1
clone_size: NA
d_call: NA

cdr3_nt: TGCAGCGAGGGAAAGGGGACCCTGTTGTTCTTC
cdr3_aa: CSEGKGTLLFF
v_call: TRBV29-1
j_call: TRBJ2-1
clone_size: NA
d_call: NA

cdr3_nt: TGTGCCAGCAGCCGTCAGAGGGTTGGGACAGATACGCAGTATTTT
cdr3_aa: CASSRQRVGTDTQYF
v_call: TRBV6-5
j_call: TRBJ2-3
clone_size: NA
d_call: NA

cdr3_nt: TGTGCCAGCGGGAGACTAGCGGATAAAGAGACCCAGTACTTC
cdr3_aa: CASGRLADKETQYF
v_call: TRBV6-1
j_call: TRBJ2-5
clone_size: NA
d_call: TRBD2

cdr3_nt: TGTGCCAGCAGACCCGTCAATCAGCCCCAGCATTTT
cdr3_aa: CASRPVNQPQHF
v_call: TRBV28
j_call: TRBJ1-5
clone_size: few
d_call: NA

cdr3_nt: TGTGCCATCAAAGACGCCTCAGATACGCAGTATTTT
cdr3_aa: CAIKDASDTQYF
v_call: TRBV10-3
j_call: TRBJ2-3
clone_size: NA
d_call: NA

cdr3_nt: TGTGCCAGCAGAACGGGGCGTTATAATTCACCCCTCCACTTT
cdr3_aa: CASRTGRYNSPLHF
v_call: TRBV27
j_call: TRBJ1-6
clone_size: NA
d_call: NA

cdr3_nt: TGTGCCAGCGGATTAGCGGGAGGGCCGGGGTACGAGCAGTACTTC
cdr3_aa: CASGLAGGPGYEQYF
v_call: TRBV6-1
j_call: TRBJ2-7
clone_size: NA
d_call: TRBD2

cdr3_nt: TGTGCCAGCAGCCACCGGGACAGCGGCCTCTCAGGGGCCAACGTCCTGACTTTC
cdr3_aa: CASSHRDSGLSGANVLTF
v_call: TRBV11-1
j_call: TRBJ2-6
clone_size: NA
d_call: TRBD1

cdr3_nt: TGTGCCAGCAGCTTAACGGGGCAGAGGGGCTACGAGCAGTACTTC
cdr3_aa: CASSLTGQRGYEQYF
v_call: TRBV7-2
j_call: TRBJ2-7
clone_size: NA
d_call: NA

cdr3_nt: TGCAGCGTTGAAGATCGGGGGGCGGCCCGAGTGGAAGATACGCAGTATTTT
cdr3_aa: CSVEDRGAARVEDTQYF
v_call: TRBV29-1
j_call: TRBJ2-3
clone_size: NA
d_call: NA

cdr3_nt: TGTGCCAGCAGCGCTCGGCCGGGACTAGTTACGAATGAGCAGTTCTTC
cdr3_aa: CASSARPGLVTNEQFF
v_call: TRBV11-2
j_call: TRBJ2-1
clone_size: NA
d_call: TRBD2

cdr3_nt: TGTGCCAGCAGTTTAGGGGGACAGGGGGCTGAGACCCAGTACTTC
cdr3_aa: CASSLGGQGAETQYF
v_call: TRBV28
j_call: TRBJ2-5
clone_size: NA
d_call: TRBD1

cdr3_nt: TGTGCCAGTAGTAAGGGCGGAACCAAGTACTTC
cdr3_aa: CASSKGGTKYF
v_call: TRBV19
j_call: TRBJ2-7
clone_size: NA
d_call: NA

cdr3_nt: TGTGCCAGCAGTAAAGGGACAGGTTGGAGCAACACTGAAGCTTTCTTT
cdr3_aa: CASSKGTGWSNTEAFF
v_call: TRBV6-1
j_call: TRBJ1-1
clone_size: NA
d_call: TRBD1

cdr3_nt: TGTGCCAGCAGTTACGGGGCGGGGCAAGAGACCCAGTACTTC
cdr3_aa: CASSYGAGQETQYF
v_call: TRBV6-5
j_call: TRBJ2-5
clone_size: once
d_call: NA

cdr3_nt: TGTGCCAGCAGTTTCCAGGCCGGAGATACGCAGTATTTT
cdr3_aa: CASSFQAGDTQYF
v_call: TRBV28
j_call: TRBJ2-3
clone_size: NA
d_call: NA

cdr3_nt: TGTGCCAGCTCACCGCAGGGCCGAAACTATGGCTACACCTTC
cdr3_aa: CASSPQGRNYGYTF
v_call: TRBV18
j_call: TRBJ1-2
clone_size: NA
d_call: NA

cdr3_nt: TGTGCCAGCAGTGAAGCTGGGGGTAGTTTCGAGCAGTACTTC
cdr3_aa: CASSEAGGSFEQYF
v_call: TRBV6-1
j_call: TRBJ2-7
clone_size: NA
d_call: NA

cdr3_nt: TGTGCCAGCACCCCCACGGGACTAGCGACTAGCACAGATACGCAGTATTTT
cdr3_aa: CASTPTGLATSTDTQYF
v_call: TRBV28
j_call: TRBJ2-3
clone_size: NA
d_call: TRBD2

cdr3_nt: TGTGCTAGTGGTCGAGGGGGGAACACTGAAGCTTTCTTT
cdr3_aa: CASGRGGNTEAFF
v_call: TRBV12-5
j_call: TRBJ1-1
clone_size: NA
d_call: NA